The TCR beta chain described here comes from a study of HIV-infected patients and healthy controls (dated by TCRdb to between 2013 and 2015). A note on the overall study: Whether deep TCR repertoire sequencing of small blood samples from HIV patients could capture immune perturbation and reconstitution was tested in the study.

Roughly 490 ng RNA was reverse transcribed with SuperScript III using primers against the alpha and beta constant regions. Alpha and beta chain libraries were generated separately via chain-specific third strand synthesis with multiplexing indices. The protocol used a single primer pair to amplify all rearrangements within a chain, which avoided primer bias, and attached molecular barcodes to each cDNA molecule. The SP2 sequencing primer site and a random hexamer were carried on a 5' RACE adapter, to which purified cDNA was joined by T4 RNA Ligase 1. The authors primed second strand synthesis from the SP2 site with Phusion polymerase and used slow temperature ramps to favor optimal annealing. Joined together, two random hexamer sequences that had both been added before amplification formed the 12-nucleotide barcode of each molecule. An amplification PCR of 20 to 25 cycles with P5s and P7 primers came after a short first PCR that had added P5 and P7 adapter elements plus a second index. In total the libraries went through roughly 30 PCR cycles, after which the libraries were quantified on a Qubit, sized on a Bioanalyzer, and diluted to 3 to 4.5 nM. Normalized libraries were sequenced on an Illumina MiSeq with 2 x 250 paired-end kits. Reverse transcription reactions were cleaned up on MinElute columns and eluted into 7.5 to 10 ul Tris-Cl. Adapter ligations were incubated for 23 hours at 16 degrees C and subsequently purified with AMPure XP beads at a 1:1 ratio. Turning to the authors' computational methods: Demultiplexed FASTQ files were processed with a modified Decombinator that output V, J, insert and barcode information. Sequences sharing a barcode but differing from the dominant sequence were discarded as errors, and barcodes clustered at Levenshtein distance 3 were counted to estimate original cDNA molecules. For downstream analyses, the R packages ineq, vegan, igraph and RCytoscape were used, along with IMGT nomenclature and CDR3 definitions. V gene usage was computed over distinct sequences, each TCR counted once to avoid skew from clonal expansion. Within a donor, similarity networks joined unique CDR3 amino acid sequences in every case where two of them were separated by a single Levenshtein edit. Published HIV-specific CDR3s (fewer than 100 alpha, approximately 660 beta) and CMV-specific CDR3s (roughly 13 alpha, about 250 beta) were assembled and queried against the repertoires. It was shown by random subsampling to size-matched repertoires that the decreased diversity of patients was not caused by their lower sequence numbers. In TCRdb, the public reads were trimmed at Q25 with fastp and aligned with MiXCR, with productive beta chains retained. Identical CDR3 protein sequences are pooled into one entry, listed with their most common genes and DNA. The V and J calls come from TCRdb's annotation, not from the publication. This sample gives roughly 20,000 distinct CDR3 sequences in total; roughly an eighth of them show up just once. The ten largest clonotypes hold over 8.5% of the sample.

V ends up 1 base short and J 5 bases short, with an unmatched junction base count of 2. The CDR1 and CDR2 encoded by the germline V gene are SGHTA and FQGNSA. The CDR3 has 15 amino acids, counting the end cysteine and phenylalanine. Just CDR3 DNA is preserved here, 45 bases in frame from base 1. A remark on this clonotype: Its antigen is not yet known. The input lacks base qualities; no much larger clone sits a single base away.

The research as a whole found: Compared with untreated HIV+ repertoires, healthy control repertoires had roughly threefold more distinct CDR3s and higher Shannon diversity. Both the Jaccard index and the count of highly shared sequences showed that healthy controls shared more CDR3s between individuals than HIV+ patients did. Eight alpha and eight beta V genes showed significantly different mean usage between HIV-infected patients and controls. The use of whole blood limited sequencing depth and precluded separation of the dynamics of distinct T-cell subpopulations. MAIT cell alpha-chain CDR3s were present at high frequency in healthy controls but severely depleted in HIV+ repertoires. Significantly higher mean Gini indices were seen in HIV-infected repertoires than in controls, possibly reflecting oligoclonality. During therapy, a significant decrease in frequency was seen for HIV-associated CDR3s, whereas no significant change was found for CMV-associated CDR3s, although most of them became more frequent. Size-matched repertoire data did not replicate the apparent post-therapy recovery of the Gini index in HIV-infected patients. The observed differences in diversity were not explained by the slight differences in age and sex profiles between the study cohorts. A major limit on how widely the findings apply, in the view of the authors, was that only sixteen HIV-infected individuals were processed. The pairing of alpha and beta chains was not determined in the samples. Rare events from HIV-infected data received too much weight under size-matching, and comparisons were complicated by unequal numbers of distinct sequences between patients and controls. The study did not determine donor HLA types.

Whole blood was used without cell fractionation, so the repertoire reflected all unsorted peripheral T cells. Ten uninfected healthy donors were sampled as controls, a few of whom were sampled twice about three months apart. A 2.5 ml sample of peripheral blood was drawn into Tempus tubes for RNA extraction. Residual genomic DNA was removed with the TURBO-DNase kit and globin mRNA was depleted with GLOBINclear. The V gene is TRBV7-2 and the J gene is TRBJ1-5; a stretch of 10 junction bases matches TRBD1. The specimen sequenced was blood. This TCR was recovered from an adult in good health. The nucleotide sequence reads as follows: TGTGCCAGCAGCTTAGGCGGGACAGGGGATCAGCCCCAGCATTTT. Translated, this is CASSLGGTGDQPQHF. The CDR3, completed at both ends by the reference TRBV7-2 and TRBJ1-5 genes, gives the full variable domain GAGVSQSPSNKVTEKGKDVELRCDPISGHTALYWYRQSLGQGLEFLIYFQGNSAPDKSGLPSDRFSAERTGGSVSTLTIQRTQQEDSAVYLCASSLGGTGDQPQHFGDGTRLSIL.